This T cell receptor beta chain derives from a study of cytomegalovirus exposure and HLA in healthy donors. Study-level points and caveats: Rarity marked most TCR sequences, yet some public TCRs occurred in many donors. Altogether, 160 or so TCR beta chains were recorded as cytomegalovirus-associated.

The V end was cut by 0 bases, the J end by 9 bases, with 6 bases between. From germline, CDR1 is LGHNA and CDR2 YNFKEQ. This CDR3 contains 12 residues. PCR employed 60 Vbeta and 13 Jbeta primers. Sequenced by immunoSEQ multiplex PCR; TCRdb stores in-frame clones only, minus some. The sample gives under 200,000 clones, roughly 77% of which show up once; 1% is in the top ten. Comment on this clone: Its antigen is not identified.

The sequenced sample was PBMCs. The source of this sequence is a woman aged 50 to 60 in good health and CMV-seropositive. The chain uses TRBV4-2 and TRBJ2-1; D gene uncertain. CDR3: CASSQEYGEQFF. The CDR3 DNA follows: TGTGCCAGCAGCCAAGAATACGGTGAGCAGTTCTTC.